This T cell receptor beta chain is drawn from a study of human T cells and chemical hapten exposure. Overall study results and limits: Every donor had alopecia, and their immune response may therefore differ from healthy people's.

Looked up from germline, CDR1 is SGHRS and CDR2 is YFSETQ. The V gene lost 4 bases and the J gene lost 0 bases, with 13 bases spanning the gap. The CDR3 consists of 16 residues. In TCRdb, the RACE reads were re-called with MiXCR into one record per CDR3 protein. The sample shows 380,000 or so distinct CDR3 sequences, around 5.5% of them seen only once. This sample's time point: pre-sensitization, week 0. Treatment: therapeutic diphenylcyclopropenone sensitization with weekly scalp DPC. This clonotype showed up just a few times. Its antigen is still unknown. The J gene is TRBJ1-4, the V gene TRBV5-1; D gene unclear. This receptor was identified in a woman aged 18-29 years with alopecia areata. Some clones in this sample may be carry-over from other donors' samples. The starting material was whole blood, obtained in connection with sensitization to the hapten diphenylcyclopropenone (DPC). The DNA of the CDR3 is TGCGCCAGCAGCCGGACGCCCCTCCCAACTAATGAAAAACTGTTTTTT. This codes for CASSRTPLPTNEKLFF.